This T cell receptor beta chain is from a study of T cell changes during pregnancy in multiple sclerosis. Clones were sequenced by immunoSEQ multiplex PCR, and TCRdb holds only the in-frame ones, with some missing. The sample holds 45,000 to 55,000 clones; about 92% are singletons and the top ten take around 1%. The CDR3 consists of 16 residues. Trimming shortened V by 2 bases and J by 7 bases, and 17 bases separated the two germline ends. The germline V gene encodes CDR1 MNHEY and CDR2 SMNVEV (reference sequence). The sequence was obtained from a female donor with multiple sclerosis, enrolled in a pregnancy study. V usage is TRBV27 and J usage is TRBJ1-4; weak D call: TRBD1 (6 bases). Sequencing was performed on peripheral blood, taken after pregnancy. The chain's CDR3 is CASSLRYHRDGEKLFF. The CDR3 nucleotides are TGTGCCAGCAGTTTAAGGTACCACAGGGATGGTGAAAAACTGTTTTTT.